The 12 T cell receptor beta chains listed next were all sequenced from one sample in a study of early T cells in non-severe SARS-CoV-2 infection. Each CDR3 protein gets one entry after TCRdb re-called the 5' RACE reads with MiXCR. This table holds around 76,000 distinct CDR3 sequences, more than 14% found once. Sample: whole blood, taken at baseline. Receptor source: an adult who was a healthcare worker with PCR-confirmed SARS-CoV-2 infection or an uninfected control (not recorded which).

This clonotype has at least ten counts. V usage is TRBV7-8 and J usage is TRBJ1-1, with D uncertain. The CDR3 has 14 amino acids. The V gene lost 2 bases and the J gene lost 7 bases, with 14 bases spanning the gap. CDR1 is SGHVS, CDR2 FQNEAQ, per germline. CDR3: CASSLYGDGLEAFF. CDR3 DNA: TGTGCCAGCAGCTTATATGGAGACGGGCTTGAAGCTTTCTTT.

The table lists this clonotype with many counts. In DNA form, the CDR3 reads TGCGCCAGCAGCCAAGATGGAAAGACCCAGTACTTC. This gives the protein CASSQDGKTQYF. The chain links TRBV4-1 to TRBJ2-5; D remains unclear. Germline CDR1 MGHRA, CDR2 YSYEKL. V shed 0 bases and J shed 6 bases, with 5 bases lying between them. This CDR3 region has 12 residues.

The V call is TRBV20-1, the J call TRBJ2-3, with 7 bases fitting TRBD1. V lost 3 bases, J lost 2 bases, and 11 bases stayed unmatched. Germline CDR1 is DFQATT and CDR2 is SNEGSKA (reference sequence). This CDR3 has 16 amino acids. CDR3 in DNA: TGCAGTGCTAGCCCCCCGGGCAGGGGGTCCACAGATACGCAGTATTTT. It codes for CSASPPGRGSTDTQYF.

This clonotype was counted ten times or more. The rearrangement links TRBV20-1 to TRBJ2-1, with D perhaps TRBD2 (5 bases). This CDR3 spans 12 amino acids. V lost 0 bases, J lost 10 bases, and 10 bases lay in between. Germline V gene sequence: CDR1 DFQATT, CDR2 SNEGSKA (reference sequence). The CDR3 loop reads CSARDGPGEQFF. The CDR3 DNA reads as TGCAGTGCTAGAGATGGGCCGGGGGAGCAGTTCTTC.

The genes are TRBV3-1 and TRBJ2-7; D is unclear. Trimming cost V 1 base and J 4 bases, with 5 bases left between them. Germline CDR1 and CDR2: LGHDT and YNNKEL (reference sequence). This CDR3 spans 12 amino acids. The chain's CDR3 is CASSQGSYEQYF. DNA of the CDR3: TGTGCCAGCAGCCAAGGGAGTTACGAGCAGTACTTC.

The chain links TRBV11-2 to TRBJ2-7; D uncertain. The CDR3 spans 11 residues. V was cut by 5 bases and J by 3 bases, with 5 bases left in between. Looked up from germline, CDR1 is SGHAT and CDR2 is FQNNGV. CDR3 coding DNA: TGTGCCAGCAGCAGACGCTACGAGCAGTACTTC. Protein: CASSRRYEQYF.

This clonotype was observed many times. The rearrangement links TRBV28 to TRBJ1-3; no clear D gene. Trimming took 2 bases from V and 0 from J, leaving 5 bases between them. Germline V gives CDR1 MDHEN, CDR2 SYDVKM. The CDR3 sequence is 14 residues long. CDR3 coding DNA: TGTGCCAGCAGTTTACGCCCCTCTGGAAACACCATATATTTT. Its protein product is CASSLRPSGNTIYF.

V gene TRBV28 combines with J gene TRBJ2-1; 9 bases are a match to TRBD1. Germline V gene lookup returns CDR1 MDHEN and CDR2 SYDVKM. The V and J ends lost 6 bases and 8 bases, in that order; junction bases with no gene match: 11. The CDR3 length is 15 residues. The CDR3 region is CASSPPGQGRDEQFF. The CDR3 DNA is TGTGCCAGCAGCCCGCCGGGACAGGGAAGGGATGAGCAGTTCTTC.

The chain uses TRBV3-1 and TRBJ2-1; a possible D gene is TRBD1 (6 bases). The CDR3 spans 13 residues. Per the germline V gene, CDR1 is LGHDT and CDR2 is YNNKEL (reference sequence). The V gene lost 5 bases and the J gene lost 8 bases, with 13 bases spanning the gap. The CDR3 region is CASSIQQGYEQFF. The CDR3 DNA is TGTGCCAGCAGCATCCAACAGGGCTATGAGCAGTTCTTC.

The chain has TRBV27 and TRBJ2-1; 11 bases line up with TRBD2. This CDR3 region has 15 residues. Germline values: CDR1 MNHEY, CDR2 SMNVEV (reference sequence). V gave up 8 bases and J gave up 9 bases; unmatched junction bases: 12. The CDR3: CASGIAGGTAREQFF. For the CDR3, the DNA is TGTGCCAGCGGGATAGCGGGAGGGACGGCGCGTGAGCAGTTCTTC.

This rearrangement joins TRBV20-1 to TRBJ1-1; D perhaps matches TRBD1 (5 bases). CDR3 length equals 13 residues. Germline lookup yields CDR1 DFQATT and CDR2 SNEGSKA (reference sequence). This CDR3 reads CRLSGTANTEAFF. The DNA of the CDR3 is TGCAGACTTTCGGGGACGGCGAACACTGAAGCTTTCTTT.

Many counts were recorded for this clonotype. The chain is built from TRBV11-2 and TRBJ2-7; the D call may be TRBD1 or TRBD2 (5 bases each). CDR1 SGHAT and CDR2 FQNNGV come from the germline V gene. The CDR3 extends over 15 amino acids. With 1 base removed from V and 5 bases from J, the gap between germline ends came to 15 bases. CDR3 sequence: CASSLGTGTRDEQYF. The CDR3 DNA is TGTGCCAGCAGCTTAGGGACGGGGACCCGGGACGAGCAGTACTTC.